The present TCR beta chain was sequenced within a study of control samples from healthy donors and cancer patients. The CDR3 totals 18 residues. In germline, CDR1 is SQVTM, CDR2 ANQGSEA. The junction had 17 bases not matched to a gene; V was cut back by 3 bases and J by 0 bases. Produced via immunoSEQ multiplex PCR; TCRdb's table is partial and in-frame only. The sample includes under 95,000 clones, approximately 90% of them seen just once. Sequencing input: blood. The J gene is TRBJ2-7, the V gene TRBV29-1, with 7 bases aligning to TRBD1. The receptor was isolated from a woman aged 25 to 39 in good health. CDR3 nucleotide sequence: TGCAGCGTTGAGGTGGGACAGACTCTCGGTCTGAGCTCCTACGAGCAGTACTTC. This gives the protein CSVEVGQTLGLSSYEQYF.